What follows are 19 T cell receptor beta chains derived from one specimen sequenced in a study of T-cell reconstitution after alpha-beta-depleted transplantation in children. Unique molecular identifiers featured in how the TCRbeta library was prepared. TCRdb passed the PCR reads through MiXCR, listing each CDR3 protein once. The data show about 340,000 distinct CDR3 sequences, 9% to 12% seen once. Sequenced material: PBMCs from the stem cell graft donor, taken from the stem cell graft. The source of these receptors is a human donor who donated a stem cell graft to a child with acute lymphoblastic leukemia.

The sample holds a few counts of this clonotype. The J gene is TRBJ2-3, the V gene TRBV11-3, with a tentative D call TRBD2 (6 bases). The germline gives CDR1 SGHNT, CDR2 YENEEA. The CDR3 is 13 amino acids. Trimming left V 3 bases short and J 5 bases short, with 9 bases between. The CDR3 region has the DNA TGTGCCAGCAGCTTGCGGGGTGGAGATACGCAGTATTTT. This gives the protein CASSLRGGDTQYF.

This chain connects TRBV20-1 to TRBJ2-6; D uncertain. V gave up 3 bases and J gave up 2 bases, with 8 bases separating them. The CDR3 is 14 residues long. CDR1 and CDR2 (germline): DFQATT, SNEGSKA (reference sequence). CDR3 bases: TGCAGTGCTAGTGGGGTTGCTGGGGCCAACGTCCTGACTTTC. Protein product: CSASGVAGANVLTF.

The CDR3: CASRGEGVTEAFF. The CDR3 DNA reads TGCGCCAGCAGGGGCGAGGGAGTCACTGAAGCTTTCTTT. V and J are TRBV5-1 and TRBJ1-1; D uncertain. This CDR3 has 13 residues. Trimming left V 5 bases short and J 4 bases short, with 12 bases between. Germline CDR1 is SGHRS and CDR2 is YFSETQ.

This clonotype has a handful of counts. The chain is built from TRBV12-3 or TRBV12-4 and TRBJ2-5; D gene unclear. The CDR3 is made up of 11 amino acids. Trimming cost V 4 bases and J 5 bases, with 5 bases left between them. The CDR3 DNA reads as TGTGCCAGCAGTTCCGCGGAGACCCAGTACTTC. Protein sequence: CASSSAETQYF.

This clonotype appeared many times. V gene TRBV3-1 combines with J gene TRBJ2-1; D may be TRBD2 (5 bases). CDR1 and CDR2 (germline): LGHDT, YNNKEL (reference sequence). The CDR3 is made up of 12 amino acids. Trimming cost V 1 base and J 13 bases, with 11 bases left between them. CDR3: CASSQVTGFQFF. The CDR3 DNA sequence: TGTGCCAGCAGCCAAGTCACGGGGTTTCAGTTCTTC.

This clonotype was observed at least ten times. CDR3 nucleotides: TGTGCCAGCAGCCAAGTACTAGCGGGAGGCACCTCCCGAGAGACCCAGTACTTC. Protein: CASSQVLAGGTSRETQYF. The rearrangement joins TRBV3-1 to TRBJ2-5; 12 bases are a match to TRBD2. CDR1 and CDR2 from the germline V gene are LGHDT and YNNKEL (reference sequence). With V trimmed by 1 base and J by 4 bases, 10 bases remained unmatched. The CDR3 has 18 residues.

This clonotype was found many times. This chain connects TRBV2 to TRBJ2-1, with a weak D call TRBD1 (6 bases). CDR3 length: 14 residues. Looked up from germline, CDR1 is SNHLY and CDR2 is FYNNEI. Trimming stripped 3 bases from V and 6 bases from J, with 12 bases between. The CDR3 region is CASSDNRVGNEQFF. For the CDR3, the DNA is TGTGCCAGCAGTGACAACAGGGTCGGCAATGAGCAGTTCTTC.

Only a few counts were recorded for this clonotype. V and J are TRBV10-2 and TRBJ2-5; TRBD2 agrees at 11 bases. After removal of 8 bases from V and 5 bases from J, the junction contained 7 bases not matched to a gene. CDR1 and CDR2 from the germline V gene are WSHSY and SAAADI. The CDR3 sequence is 14 residues long. The CDR3 region has the DNA TGCGCCAGCGGCACTAGCGGGAGAGTGGAGACCCAGTACTTC. Protein product: CASGTSGRVETQYF.

The chain uses TRBV15 and TRBJ1-2, with D tentatively TRBD1 (5 bases). The CDR3 consists of 13 residues. CDR1 is LNHNV, CDR2 YYDKDF, per germline (reference sequence). V dropped 0 bases and J dropped 7 bases, with 9 bases sitting between them. CDR3 DNA sequence: TGTGCCACCAGCAGAGATTTGGGACGTGGCTACACCTTC. Translated: CATSRDLGRGYTF.

The chain is built from TRBV5-1 and TRBJ2-1, with D unclear. Germline V lookup: CDR1 SGHRS, CDR2 YFSETQ. The V gene lost 0 bases and the J gene lost 3 bases, with 19 bases spanning the gap. The CDR3 runs 18 residues. The CDR3 loop is CASSLGQFQLRNYNEQFF. The DNA for the CDR3 is TGCGCCAGCAGCTTGGGGCAGTTCCAGCTCCGAAACTACAATGAGCAGTTCTTC.

The chain couples TRBV7-9 to TRBJ1-1, with D possibly being TRBD1 (6 bases). The CDR3 spans 16 residues. Germline CDR1 reads SEHNR; CDR2 reads FQNEAQ (reference sequence). Trimming removed 6 bases from V and 1 base from J, with 18 bases in between. The CDR3 protein is CASSDWRGEGNTEAFF. The CDR3 DNA follows: TGTGCCAGCAGTGACTGGAGGGGGGAGGGGAACACTGAAGCTTTCTTT.

The CDR3: CASSQKQGATNEKLFF. The CDR3 region has the DNA TGCGCCAGCAGCCAGAAACAGGGGGCAACTAATGAAAAACTGTTTTTT. The chain has TRBV4-1 and TRBJ1-4; 8 nucleotides line up with TRBD1. V trimming: 3 bases; J trimming: 0 bases; junction bases outside the gene matches: 3. The germline gives CDR1 MGHRA, CDR2 YSYEKL. CDR3 size: 16 residues.

This chain connects TRBV20-1 to TRBJ1-4, with 10 bases aligning to TRBD1. Germline V gene data show CDR1 as DFQATT and CDR2 as SNEGSKA (reference sequence). This CDR3 contains 12 residues. The V gene end was trimmed by 7 bases and the J gene end by 8 bases; junction bases not matched to a gene: 4. This CDR3 is CSVGTGEEKLFF. DNA for the CDR3: TGCAGTGTCGGGACAGGGGAAGAAAAACTGTTTTTT.

This clonotype occurred a few times. The chain uses TRBV6-2 or TRBV6-3 and TRBJ2-2; D possibly matches TRBD1 or TRBD2 (5 bases each). CDR3 length equals 14 residues. V was shortened by 5 bases and J by 4 bases, with 11 bases between the two germline ends. Looked up from germline, CDR1 is MNHEY and CDR2 is SVGEGT. The CDR3: CASSQSGTTGELFF. DNA for the CDR3: TGTGCCAGCAGTCAGTCCGGGACCACCGGGGAGCTGTTTTTT.

J is TRBJ2-7 and V is TRBV20-1, with a weak D call TRBD1 (5 bases). Trimming left V 1 base short and J 1 base short, with 11 bases between. This CDR3 is 14 amino acids long. Germline V gives CDR1 DFQATT, CDR2 SNEGSKA (reference sequence). CDR3 loop: CSARGQLISYEQYF. The CDR3 bases are TGCAGTGCTAGAGGACAGCTAATATCCTACGAGCAGTACTTC.

This clonotype was seen a handful of times. The V and J genes are TRBV20-1 and TRBJ2-1; 14 bases line up with TRBD2. This CDR3 spans 19 amino acids. Germline loops: CDR1 DFQATT, CDR2 SNEGSKA (reference sequence). The ends lost 3 bases at V and 4 bases at J; junction bases unmatched: 14. The CDR3 region is CSASGGRLAGGMSYNEQFF. CDR3 nucleotides: TGCAGTGCTAGTGGAGGGAGACTAGCGGGAGGGATGTCGTACAATGAGCAGTTCTTC.

This chain links TRBV20-1 with TRBJ1-2, with 9 bases aligning to TRBD1. The trim removed 0 bases at V and 5 bases at J, leaving 7 bases unmatched. This CDR3 is 15 amino acids long. In germline, CDR1 is DFQATT, CDR2 SNEGSKA (reference sequence). CDR3 sequence reads: CSAREPGQGTYGYTF. The CDR3 nucleotides are TGCAGTGCTAGAGAACCGGGACAGGGAACGTATGGCTACACCTTC.

This clonotype was observed a handful of times. V usage is TRBV6-2 or TRBV6-3 and J usage is TRBJ2-5, with a weak D call TRBD2 (6 bases). V shed 0 bases and J shed 9 bases, with 17 bases lying between them. The V gene's germline CDR1 is MNHEY and CDR2 SVGEGT. The CDR3 has 15 residues. CDR3 sequence: CASSYSQLSGASQYF. Written as DNA, the CDR3 is TGTGCCAGCAGTTACTCTCAGCTTAGCGGCGCGTCCCAGTACTTC.

The rearrangement links TRBV5-5 to TRBJ1-1; D is possibly TRBD1 (5 bases). V lost 4 bases to trimming and J lost 2 bases, with 18 bases between them. The CDR3 has 16 amino acids. Germline CDR1 and CDR2: SGHKS and YYEKEE (reference sequence). CDR3 sequence: CASSRGVGAGNTEAFF. CDR3 coding DNA: TGTGCCAGCAGCCGGGGGGTTGGAGCGGGTAACACTGAAGCTTTCTTT.